This T cell receptor beta chain emerged from a study of T cell responses to AZD1222 COVID-19 vaccine. The ends were cut back, 0 bases at V and 4 bases at J, with 11 bases in the middle. This CDR3 spans 15 amino acids. Germline V gene data show CDR1 as MNHNY and CDR2 as SVGAGI (reference sequence). Method: immunoSEQ multiplex PCR; TCRdb's copy keeps in-frame clones and lacks some. The sample has 100,000 or so clones, 82% seen once. The specimen was peripheral blood, collected on day 0 of AZD1222 vaccination. This receptor was identified in an adult in good health. The chain links TRBV6-6 to TRBJ2-3, with D tentatively TRBD1 (5 bases). In DNA form, the CDR3 reads TGTGCCAGCAGTTACTCAGGGTTGGGGCCAGATACGCAGTATTTT. Encoded protein: CASSYSGLGPDTQYF.